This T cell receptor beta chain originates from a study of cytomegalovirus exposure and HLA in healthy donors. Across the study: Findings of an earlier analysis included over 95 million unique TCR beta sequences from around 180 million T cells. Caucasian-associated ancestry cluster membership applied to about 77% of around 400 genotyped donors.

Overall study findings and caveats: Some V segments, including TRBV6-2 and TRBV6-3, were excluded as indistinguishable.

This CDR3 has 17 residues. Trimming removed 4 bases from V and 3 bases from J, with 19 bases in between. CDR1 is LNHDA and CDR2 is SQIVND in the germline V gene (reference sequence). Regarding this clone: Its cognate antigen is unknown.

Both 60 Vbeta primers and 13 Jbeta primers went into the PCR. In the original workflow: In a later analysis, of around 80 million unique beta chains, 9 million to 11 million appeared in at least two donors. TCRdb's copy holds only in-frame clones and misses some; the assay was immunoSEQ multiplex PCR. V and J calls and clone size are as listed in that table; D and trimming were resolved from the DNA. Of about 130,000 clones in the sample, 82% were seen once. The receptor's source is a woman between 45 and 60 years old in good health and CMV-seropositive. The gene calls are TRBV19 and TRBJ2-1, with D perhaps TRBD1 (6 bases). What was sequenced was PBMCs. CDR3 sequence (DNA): TGTGCCAGTAGTACCTCGACAGGTAATATCTTCTACAATGAGCAGTTCTTC. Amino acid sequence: CASSTSTGNIFYNEQFF.